Included here is one T cell receptor beta chain sequence, with context. Assay used: immunoSEQ multiplex PCR; TCRdb lists only in-frame clones, some missing. The table includes approximately 190,000 clones, approximately 90% detected once. This sample was taken from a study of blood T cell repertoires in COVID-19. The CDR3 spans 16 residues. Germline assignment: CDR1 MGHRA and CDR2 YSYEKL. V shed 1 base and J shed 8 bases, with 15 bases lying between them. The sequence was obtained from a man aged 35 to 55 with active or convalescent COVID-19. Input material: peripheral blood. This sequence joins TRBV4-1 and TRBJ1-6, with a tentative D call TRBD1 (5 bases). CDR3 loop: CASSQVSGRGDSPLHF. The CDR3 region has the DNA TGCGCCAGCAGCCAAGTGTCCGGACGGGGGGATTCACCCCTCCACTTT.